This T cell receptor beta chain was identified in a study of vaccination effects on CD4 cells after COVID-19. Whole-study context: Participants each got two BNT162b2 or mRNA-1273 vaccine doses.

From germline, CDR1 is LGHDT and CDR2 YNNKEL (reference sequence). There are 17 residues in the CDR3. The ends lost 4 bases at V and 5 bases at J; junction bases unmatched: 8. Here immunoSEQ multiplex PCR was the method, and the copy in TCRdb shows in-frame clones only, minus some. The sample holds around 49,000 clones, around 72% seen once. With regard to this clone: Its antigen is unidentified.

Antigen-specific CD4+ T cell clonotypes were called by their expansion after viral peptide-pool culture in ViraFEST. After less than 11 days in culture, the CD4+ T cells were isolated. Documented for the person is a PCR-confirmed SARS-CoV-2 infection occurring between March and December 2020. On days 3 and 7, fresh IL-2 medium replaced half the medium. The chain links TRBV3-1 (or the pseudogene TRBV3-2) to TRBJ2-5; 15 bases match TRBD2. This sequence was found in a human donor who had a prior SARS-CoV-2 infection. This specimen was CD4+ T cells from PBMCs cultured with a peptide pool, taken before COVID-19 vaccination. CDR3 in DNA: TGTGCCAGCAGCCCAGGACTAGCGGGAGGGCCTCGGGAGACCCAGTACTTC. As protein: CASSPGLAGGPRETQYF.